This TCR beta chain was identified in a study of OX40 agonist ivuxolimab in advanced cancers. Germline V lookup: CDR1 SNHLY, CDR2 FYNNEI. The CDR3 is 15 residues long. V was cut by 4 bases and J by 2 bases, with 15 bases left in between. Produced via immunoSEQ multiplex PCR; TCRdb's table is partial and in-frame only. The table lists 60,000 or so clones, around 83% of them singletons. Study-level results: Some nonresponders also had low normalized T-cell clonal expansion. CD4+ and CD8+ blood T cells expanded clonally by week 6 at 0.1 to 3.0 mg/kg. Among T cells, CD8+ cells averaged more expanded clones than CD4+ cells.

Comments on this clone: The antigen is not known.

The J gene is TRBJ2-7, the V gene TRBV2, with no clear D. This specimen was CD4+ or CD8+ T cells sorted from blood, taken in a trial of the OX40 agonist ivuxolimab. This TCR derives from an adult with an advanced solid tumor such as melanoma, head and neck, liver or kidney cancer. CDR3 region: CASSASLRETYEQYF. In DNA form, the CDR3 reads TGTGCCAGCAGTGCGTCGTTACGAGAAACCTACGAGCAGTACTTC.